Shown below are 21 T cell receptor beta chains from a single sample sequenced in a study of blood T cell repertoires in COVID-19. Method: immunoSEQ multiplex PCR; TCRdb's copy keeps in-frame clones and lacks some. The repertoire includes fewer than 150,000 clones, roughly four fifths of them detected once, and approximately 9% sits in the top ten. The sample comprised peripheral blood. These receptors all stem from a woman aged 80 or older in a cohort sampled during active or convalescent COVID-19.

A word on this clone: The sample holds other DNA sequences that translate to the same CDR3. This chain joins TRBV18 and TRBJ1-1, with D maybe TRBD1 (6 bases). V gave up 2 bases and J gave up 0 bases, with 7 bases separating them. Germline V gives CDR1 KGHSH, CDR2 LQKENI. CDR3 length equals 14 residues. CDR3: CASSPDRLNTEAFF. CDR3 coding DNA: TGTGCCAGCTCACCAGACAGGCTGAACACTGAAGCTTTCTTT.

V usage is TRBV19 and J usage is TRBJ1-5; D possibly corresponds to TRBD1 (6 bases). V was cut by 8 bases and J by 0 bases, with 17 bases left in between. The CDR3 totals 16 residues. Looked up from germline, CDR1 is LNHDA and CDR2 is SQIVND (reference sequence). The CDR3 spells CASGSLGQFSNQPQHF. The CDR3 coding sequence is TGTGCCAGTGGGAGTCTCGGACAGTTTAGCAATCAGCCCCAGCATTTT. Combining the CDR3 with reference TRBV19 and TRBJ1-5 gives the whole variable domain DGGITQSPKYLFRKEGQNVTLSCEQNLNHDAMYWYRQDPGQGLRLIYYSQIVNDFQKGDIAEGYSVSREKKESFPLTVTSAQKNPTAFYLCASGSLGQFSNQPQHFGDGTRLSIL.

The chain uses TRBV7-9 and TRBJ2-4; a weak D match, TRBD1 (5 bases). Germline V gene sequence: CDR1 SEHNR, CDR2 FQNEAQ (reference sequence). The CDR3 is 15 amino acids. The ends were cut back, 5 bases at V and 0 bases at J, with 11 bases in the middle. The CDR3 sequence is CASSPAGLAKNIQYF. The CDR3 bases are TGTGCCAGCAGCCCAGCAGGGCTAGCCAAAAACATTCAGTACTTC.

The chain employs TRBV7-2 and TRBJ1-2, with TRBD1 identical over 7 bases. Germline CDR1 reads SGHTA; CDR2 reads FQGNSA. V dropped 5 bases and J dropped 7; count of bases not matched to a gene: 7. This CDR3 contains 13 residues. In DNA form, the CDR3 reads TGTGCCAGCAGCATCCGCGCAGGGGGTGGCTACACCTTC. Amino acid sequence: CASSIRAGGGYTF.

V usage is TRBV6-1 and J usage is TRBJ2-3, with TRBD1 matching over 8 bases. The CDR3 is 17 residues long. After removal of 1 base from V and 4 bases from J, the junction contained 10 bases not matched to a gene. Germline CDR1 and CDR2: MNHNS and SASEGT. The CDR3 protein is CASSEVPRGQKADTQYF. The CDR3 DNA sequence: TGTGCCAGCAGTGAAGTTCCCAGGGGGCAGAAAGCAGATACGCAGTATTTT.

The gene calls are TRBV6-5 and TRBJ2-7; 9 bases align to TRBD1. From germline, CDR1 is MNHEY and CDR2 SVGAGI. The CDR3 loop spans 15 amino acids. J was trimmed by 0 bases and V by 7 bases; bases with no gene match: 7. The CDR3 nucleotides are TGTGCCAGCAACAAGGGACAGGGCAACTCCTACGAGCAGTACGTC. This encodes CASNKGQGNSYEQYV.

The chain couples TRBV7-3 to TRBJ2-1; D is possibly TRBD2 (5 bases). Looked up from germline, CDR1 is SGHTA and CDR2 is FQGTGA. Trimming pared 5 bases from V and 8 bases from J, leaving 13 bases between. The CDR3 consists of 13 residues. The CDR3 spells CASSESYGDEQFF. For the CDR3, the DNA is TGTGCCAGCAGCGAATCCTACGGGGATGAGCAGTTCTTC.

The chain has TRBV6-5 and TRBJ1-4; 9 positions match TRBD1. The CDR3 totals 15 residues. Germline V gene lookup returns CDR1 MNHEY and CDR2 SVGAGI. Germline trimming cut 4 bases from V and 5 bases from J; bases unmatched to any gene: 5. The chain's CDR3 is CASSSSGTGNEKLFF. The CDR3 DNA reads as TGTGCCAGCAGTTCCTCCGGGACAGGGAATGAAAAACTGTTTTTT.

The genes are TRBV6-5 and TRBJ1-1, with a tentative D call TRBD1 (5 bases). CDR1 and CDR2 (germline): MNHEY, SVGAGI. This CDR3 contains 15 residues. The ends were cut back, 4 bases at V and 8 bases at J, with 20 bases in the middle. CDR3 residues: CASSSPGRGWREAFF. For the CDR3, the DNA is TGTGCCAGCAGTTCCCCAGGACGGGGGTGGAGGGAAGCTTTCTTT.

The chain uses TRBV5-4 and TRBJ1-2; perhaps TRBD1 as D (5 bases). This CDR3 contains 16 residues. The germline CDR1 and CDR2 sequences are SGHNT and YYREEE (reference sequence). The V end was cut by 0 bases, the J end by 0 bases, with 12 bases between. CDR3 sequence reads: CASSLAGTQANYGYTF. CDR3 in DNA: TGTGCCAGCAGCTTGGCTGGGACTCAAGCTAACTATGGCTACACCTTC.

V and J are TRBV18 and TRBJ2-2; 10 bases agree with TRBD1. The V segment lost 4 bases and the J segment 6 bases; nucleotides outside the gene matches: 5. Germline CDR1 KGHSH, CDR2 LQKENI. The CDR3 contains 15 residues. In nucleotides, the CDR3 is TGTGCCAGCTCACTCTGGACAGGGGGAGCCGGGGAGCTGTTTTTT. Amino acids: CASSLWTGGAGELFF.

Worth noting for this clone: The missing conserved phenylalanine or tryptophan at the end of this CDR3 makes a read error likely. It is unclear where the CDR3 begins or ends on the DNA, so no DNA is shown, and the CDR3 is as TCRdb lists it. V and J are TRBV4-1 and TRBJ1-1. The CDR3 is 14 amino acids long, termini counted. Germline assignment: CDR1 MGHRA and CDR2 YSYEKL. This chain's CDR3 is CASSQDPRTELGKI.

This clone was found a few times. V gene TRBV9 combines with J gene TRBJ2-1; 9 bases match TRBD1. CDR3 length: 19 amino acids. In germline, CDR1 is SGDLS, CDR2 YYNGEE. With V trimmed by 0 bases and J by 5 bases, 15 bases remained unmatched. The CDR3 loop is CASSVAGTGFVGSDNEQFF. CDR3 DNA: TGTGCCAGCAGCGTAGCCGGGACAGGGTTCGTGGGCTCAGACAATGAGCAGTTCTTC.

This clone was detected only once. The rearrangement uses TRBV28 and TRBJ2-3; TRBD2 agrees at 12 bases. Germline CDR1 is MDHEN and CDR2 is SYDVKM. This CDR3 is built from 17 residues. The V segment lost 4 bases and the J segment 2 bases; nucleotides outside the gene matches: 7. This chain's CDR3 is CASSSRTSGEDTDTQYF. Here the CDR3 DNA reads TGTGCCAGCAGTTCCAGGACTAGCGGGGAAGACACAGATACGCAGTATTTT. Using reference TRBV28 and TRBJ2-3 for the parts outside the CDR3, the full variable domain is DVKVTQSSRYLVKRTGEKVFLECVQDMDHENMFWYRQDPGLGLRLIYFSYDVKMKEKGDIPEGYSVSREKKERFSLILESASTNQTSMYLCASSSRTSGEDTDTQYFGPGTRLTVL.

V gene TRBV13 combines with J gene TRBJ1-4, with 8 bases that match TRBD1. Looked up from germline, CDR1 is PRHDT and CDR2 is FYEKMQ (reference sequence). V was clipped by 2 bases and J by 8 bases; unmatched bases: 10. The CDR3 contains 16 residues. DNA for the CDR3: TGTGCCAGCAGCTTATTCGTCGGACAGGGTCGGGAAAAACTGTTTTTT. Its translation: CASSLFVGQGREKLFF. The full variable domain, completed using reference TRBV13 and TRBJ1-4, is AAGVIQSPRHLIKEKRETATLKCYPIPRHDTVYWYQQGPGQDPQFLISFYEKMQSDKGSIPDRFSAQQFSDYHSELNMSSLELGDSALYFCASSLFVGQGREKLFFGSGTQLSVL.

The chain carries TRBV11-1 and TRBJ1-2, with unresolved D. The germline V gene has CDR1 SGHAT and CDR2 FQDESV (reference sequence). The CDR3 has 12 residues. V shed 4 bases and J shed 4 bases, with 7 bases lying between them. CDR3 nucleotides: TGTGCCAGCAGCTGGGCAGGCTATGGCTACACCTTC. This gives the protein CASSWAGYGYTF. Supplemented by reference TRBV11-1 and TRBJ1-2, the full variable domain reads EAEVAQSPRYKITEKSQAVAFWCDPISGHATLYWYRQILGQGPELLVQFQDESVVDDSQLPKDRFSAERLKGVDSTLKIQPAELGDSAMYLCASSWAGYGYTFGSGTRLTVV.

This chain's CDR3 is CAWRDRGTDTQYF. CDR3 bases: TGTGCCTGGAGGGACAGGGGCACAGATACGCAGTATTTT. V and J are TRBV30 and TRBJ2-3, with TRBD1 matching over 8 bases. Trimming took 3 bases from V and 1 from J; bases not matched to a gene: 0. The CDR3 contains 13 residues. CDR1 GTSNPN and CDR2 SVGIG come from the germline V gene (reference sequence).

DNA of the CDR3: TGTGCCACCAGCAGAGACCAGGGTCCGTATCAGCCCCAGCATTTT. Encoded protein: CATSRDQGPYQPQHF. The V call is TRBV15, the J call TRBJ1-5; TRBD1 is a possible D gene (5 bases). Germline V gives CDR1 LNHNV, CDR2 YYDKDF (reference sequence). V shed 0 bases and J shed 5 bases, with 11 bases lying between them. The CDR3 consists of 15 residues.

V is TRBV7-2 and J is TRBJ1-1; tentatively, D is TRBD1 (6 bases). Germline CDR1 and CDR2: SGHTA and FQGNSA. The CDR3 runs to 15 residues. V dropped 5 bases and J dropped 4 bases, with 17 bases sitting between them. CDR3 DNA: TGTGCCAGCAGCCGTTCACAGGGAGGGTTCACTGAAGCTTTCTTT. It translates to CASSRSQGGFTEAFF. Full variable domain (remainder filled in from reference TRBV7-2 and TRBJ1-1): GAGVSQSPSNKVTEKGKDVELRCDPISGHTALYWYRQSLGQGLEFLIYFQGNSAPDKSGLPSDRFSAERTGGSVSTLTIQRTQQEDSAVYLCASSRSQGGFTEAFFGQGTRLTVV.

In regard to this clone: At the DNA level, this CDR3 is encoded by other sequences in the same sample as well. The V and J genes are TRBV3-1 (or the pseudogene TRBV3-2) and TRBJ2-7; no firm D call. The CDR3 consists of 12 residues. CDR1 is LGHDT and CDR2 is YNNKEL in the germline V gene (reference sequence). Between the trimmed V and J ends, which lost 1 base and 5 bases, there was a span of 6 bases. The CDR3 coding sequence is TGTGCCAGCAGCCAAGGACGGGACGAGCAGTACTTC. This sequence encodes CASSQGRDEQYF.

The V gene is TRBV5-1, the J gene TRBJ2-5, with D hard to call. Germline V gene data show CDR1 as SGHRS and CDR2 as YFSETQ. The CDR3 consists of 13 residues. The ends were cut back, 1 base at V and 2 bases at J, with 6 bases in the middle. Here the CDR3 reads CASSLSLQETQYF. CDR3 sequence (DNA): TGCGCCAGCAGCTTGAGTCTACAAGAGACCCAGTACTTC.